A single sample gave rise to the 30 T cell receptor beta chains below, sequenced in a study of technical replicates of blood from a few donors. Method: immunoSEQ multiplex PCR; TCRdb's copy keeps in-frame clones and lacks some. The profile shows around 83,000 clones, approximately 92% of them singletons. Sequenced: T cells isolated from PBMCs. These receptors all come from a human donor in good health.

This chain links TRBV7-3 with TRBJ2-3, with 9 bases that match TRBD2. CDR1 is SGHTA, CDR2 FQGTGA, per germline. Losses at the gene ends were 1 base for V and 0 bases for J; bases not matched to a gene: 2. This CDR3 spans 16 amino acids. The CDR3 region has the DNA TGTGCCAGCAGCTTAAGGGGGACTAGCAGCACAGATACGCAGTATTTT. Its translation: CASSLRGTSSTDTQYF.

This chain links TRBV6-1 with TRBJ2-1; tentatively, D is TRBD2 (6 bases). V was clipped by 6 bases and J by 0 bases, with 12 bases between them. CDR3 size: 15 residues. The V gene's germline CDR1 is MNHNS and CDR2 SASEGT. CDR3 in DNA: TGTGCCAGCAGCCTTAGCGGCAGCTCCTACAATGAGCAGTTCTTC. This gives the protein CASSLSGSSYNEQFF.

This chain uses TRBV30 with TRBJ1-1; possibly TRBD1 for D (5 bases). V lost 5 bases to trimming and J lost 1 base, with 8 bases between them. Germline-derived CDR1 and CDR2 are GTSNPN and SVGIG (reference sequence). CDR3 length: 12 amino acids. The CDR3 DNA reads as TGTGCCTGGGGACACACGAACACTGAAGCTTTCTTT. Amino acid sequence: CAWGHTNTEAFF.

The chain has TRBV7-2 and TRBJ2-7; a possible D gene is TRBD2 (5 bases). The germline gives CDR1 SGHTA, CDR2 FQGNSA. This CDR3 spans 15 amino acids. The V gene lost 1 base and the J gene lost 3 bases, with 13 bases spanning the gap. The CDR3 DNA is TGTGCCAGCAGCTTAGATGCCTTTGGAGGCTACGAGCAGTACTTC. It specifies CASSLDAFGGYEQYF.

This clone has a handful of counts. For the CDR3, the DNA is TGTGCCAGCAGTCGGGTGAACACTGAAGCTTTCTTT. The encoded protein is CASSRVNTEAFF. The gene calls are TRBV28 and TRBJ1-1; the D is unclear. Trimming left V 5 bases short and J 0 bases short, with 4 bases between. This CDR3 has 12 residues. Germline values: CDR1 MDHEN, CDR2 SYDVKM.

The chain carries TRBV7-8 and TRBJ2-3; D is unclear. CDR1 and CDR2 (germline): SGHVS, FQNEAQ. V was cut by 1 base and J by 0 bases, with 5 bases left in between. CDR3 length: 14 amino acids. CDR3 coding DNA: TGTGCCAGCAGCTTAGTAGCTAGCACAGATACGCAGTATTTT. It encodes CASSLVASTDTQYF.

The chain joins TRBV2 to TRBJ2-5, with TRBD2 as a possible D gene (5 bases). CDR3 length: 14 amino acids. Germline CDR1 SNHLY, CDR2 FYNNEI. V was shortened by 6 bases and J by 1 base, with 12 bases between the two germline ends. CDR3 DNA sequence: TGTGCCAGCAGGTTTCGGGGTACCCAAGAGACCCAGTACTTC. Encoded protein: CASRFRGTQETQYF.

This clone was observed once. The J gene is TRBJ2-1, the V gene TRBV7-7, with 8 bases aligning to TRBD2. The V segment lost 1 base and the J segment 4 bases; nucleotides outside the gene matches: 12. Looked up from germline, CDR1 is SSHAT and CDR2 is FNYEAQ (reference sequence). The CDR3 spans 18 residues. The CDR3 DNA is TGTGCCAGCAGCTTAGGTTTCTCCCGGGAGGGCCTTTACAATGAGCAGTTCTTC. It codes for CASSLGFSREGLYNEQFF.

The sample holds one count of this clone. It is unclear where the CDR3 begins or ends on the DNA, so no DNA is shown, and the CDR3 is as TCRdb lists it. The chain has TRBV6-1 and TRBJ1-5. The germline V gene has CDR1 MNHNS and CDR2 SASEGT. Inclusive of both ends, the CDR3 amounts to 14 amino acids. This chain's CDR3 is CASSDSIAISPSIF.

J is TRBJ1-5 and V is TRBV28; D not resolved. The germline CDR1 and CDR2 sequences are MDHEN and SYDVKM. Deletions cut 1 base from V and 0 bases from J, with 10 bases between. The CDR3 sequence is 16 residues long. This chain's CDR3 is CASSLSTGYSNQPQHF. CDR3 bases: TGTGCCAGCAGTTTATCAACGGGGTATAGCAATCAGCCCCAGCATTTT.

This sequence joins TRBV9 and TRBJ2-5; 8 bases fit TRBD1. The CDR3 loop spans 16 amino acids. V was pared by 3 bases and J by 1 base, with 8 bases of the junction left unmatched. The germline CDR1 and CDR2 sequences are SGDLS and YYNGEE. The CDR3 protein is CASSAQTGGTQETQYF. The CDR3 DNA reads as TGTGCCAGCAGCGCACAAACAGGGGGAACCCAAGAGACCCAGTACTTC.

The V and J genes are TRBV9 and TRBJ2-3; 12 nucleotides match TRBD2. Per the germline V gene, CDR1 is SGDLS and CDR2 is YYNGEE. The length of the CDR3 is 14 residues. Losses at the gene ends were 5 bases for V and 8 bases for J; bases not matched to a gene: 6. The CDR3 nucleotides read TGTGCCAGCAGAAGACTAGCGGGAGATGGTACGCAGTATTTT. Its translation is CASRRLAGDGTQYF.

This chain links TRBV7-9 with TRBJ2-6, with a weak D call TRBD1 (6 bases). The germline CDR1 and CDR2 sequences are SEHNR and FQNEAQ (reference sequence). This CDR3 has 18 amino acids. Trimming shortened V by 3 bases and J by 1 base, and 16 bases separated the two germline ends. CDR3 bases: TGTGCCAGCAGCTTTCCACCGGGACAAAAATCTGGGGCCAACGTCCTGACTTTC. Translation: CASSFPPGQKSGANVLTF.

V usage is TRBV30 and J usage is TRBJ1-1; no definite D call. Trimming pared 2 bases from V and 11 bases from J, leaving 15 bases between. The CDR3 sequence is 12 residues long. CDR1 is GTSNPN and CDR2 is SVGIG in the germline V gene (reference sequence). This CDR3 is CAWSSRSDMAFF. The CDR3 coding sequence is TGTGCCTGGAGTTCCCGTAGTGATATGGCTTTCTTT.

Relative to its sample, this clone is medium-sized. The V gene is TRBV5-5, the J gene TRBJ1-3; 9 positions match TRBD1. The CDR3 sequence is 17 residues long. CDR1 is SGHKS, CDR2 YYEKEE, per germline (reference sequence). The junction had 9 bases not matched to a gene; V was cut back by 5 bases and J by 0 bases. The CDR3 spells CASRRSPGQGSGNTIYF. The CDR3 bases are TGTGCCAGCAGACGATCCCCGGGACAGGGCTCTGGAAACACCATATATTTT.

This rearrangement joins TRBV6-5 to TRBJ2-7, with 8 bases that match TRBD2. V dropped 4 bases and J dropped 0; count of bases not matched to a gene: 5. In germline, CDR1 is MNHEY, CDR2 SVGAGI. The length of the CDR3 is 15 residues. The CDR3 coding sequence is TGTGCCAGCAGTTTCTTAGCGGGGAGCTCCTACGAGCAGTACTTC. Amino acids: CASSFLAGSSYEQYF.

This sequence joins TRBV5-8 and TRBJ2-7; D is possibly TRBD2 (5 bases). Deletions cut 4 bases from V and 1 base from J, with 12 bases between. The CDR3 contains 14 residues. CDR1 and CDR2 (germline): SGHTS, YDEGEE. CDR3 nucleotide sequence: TGTGCCAGCAGCGGTGAGGGAGTTTCCTACGAGCAGTACTTC. Its protein product is CASSGEGVSYEQYF.

This clone was seen a single time. This rearrangement joins TRBV19 to TRBJ1-2, with D hard to call. The CDR3 runs 16 residues. V was shortened by 5 bases and J by 4 bases, with 20 bases between the two germline ends. Germline V gives CDR1 LNHDA, CDR2 SQIVND (reference sequence). CDR3 DNA: TGTGCCAGTAGTTACCGTCCAGGCGCCCACCTCTATGGCTACACCTTC. Encoded protein: CASSYRPGAHLYGYTF.

CDR3 amino acids: CASSRTGSDYGYTF. The CDR3, as DNA: TGCGCCAGCAGCAGGACAGGGTCCGACTATGGCTACACCTTC. J is TRBJ1-2 and V is TRBV5-1, with 8 bases aligning to TRBD1. Germline V CDR1 and CDR2: SGHRS, YFSETQ. After removal of 4 bases from V and 3 bases from J, the junction contained 5 bases not matched to a gene. CDR3 length equals 14 residues.

The CDR3 bases are TGCGCCAGCAGCTTGGTCGCGGGAACATACAATGAGCAGTTCTTC. It translates to CASSLVAGTYNEQFF. The rearrangement joins TRBV5-1 to TRBJ2-1, with D possibly matching TRBD2 (6 bases). Germline lookup yields CDR1 SGHRS and CDR2 YFSETQ. Trimming shortened V by 0 bases and J by 4 bases, and 11 bases separated the two germline ends. This CDR3 is built from 15 residues.

V and J are TRBV7-9 and TRBJ2-1; 7 bases agree with TRBD2. The CDR3 totals 12 residues. Unmatched junction bases numbered 6, after V lost 11 bases and J lost 5 bases. In germline, CDR1 is SEHNR, CDR2 FQNEAQ (reference sequence). CDR3 protein: CAAGGGNNEQFF. In DNA form, the CDR3 reads TGTGCCGCCGGCGGGGGAAACAATGAGCAGTTCTTC. Full variable domain (rest looked up from reference TRBV7-9 and TRBJ2-1): DTGVSQNPRHKITKRGQNVTFRCDPISEHNRLYWYRQTLGQGPEFLTYFQNEAQLEKSRLLSDRFSAERPKGSFSTLEIQRTEQGDSAMYLCAAGGGNNEQFFGPGTRLTVL.

This chain joins TRBV27 and TRBJ1-1; D possibly corresponds to TRBD1 (5 bases). The CDR3 has 18 amino acids. The germline V gene encodes CDR1 MNHEY and CDR2 SMNVEV (reference sequence). Trimming cost V 7 bases and J 1 base, with 25 bases left between them. CDR3 nucleotide sequence: TGTGCCAGCAAAAGCCTCGGGCAGGGTGGGTTCCGGAACACTGAAGCTTTCTTT. Protein sequence: CASKSLGQGGFRNTEAFF.

As regards this clone: The junction and the germline gene differ at one end; a read error may be behind it. The chain is built from TRBV14 and TRBJ1-2; D ambiguous. Germline CDR1 SGHDN, CDR2 FVKESK. This CDR3 has 12 amino acids. In DNA form, the CDR3 reads TGTGCCAGCACCCAAGGAGGCTATGGCTACACCTTC. Translating it yields CASTQGGYGYTF. Variable domain in full (rest from reference TRBV14 and TRBJ1-2): EAGVTQFPSHSVIEKGQTVTLRCDPISGHDNLYWYRRVMGKEIKFLLHFVKESKQDESGMPNNRFLAERTGGTYSTLKVQPAELEDSGVYFCASTQGGYGYTFGSGTRLTVV.

This clone was seen just once. The chain recombines TRBV6-4 with TRBJ2-3; TRBD2 is a possible D gene (5 bases). V lost 0 bases and J lost 2, with 12 bases in between. Germline lookup yields CDR1 MRHNA and CDR2 SNTAGT. The CDR3 sequence is 16 residues long. The DNA of the CDR3 is TGTGCCAGCAGTGACTCGGCAGAGGGCCCCACAGATACGCAGTATTTT. Translation: CASSDSAEGPTDTQYF.

The CDR3 is CASSLFTSGYQETQYF. The CDR3 region has the DNA TGTGCCAGCAGTTTATTCACTAGCGGCTACCAAGAGACCCAGTACTTC. This sequence joins TRBV27 and TRBJ2-5, with 8 bases that match TRBD2. The CDR3 totals 16 residues. The V segment lost 1 base and the J segment 0 bases; nucleotides outside the gene matches: 4. Germline values: CDR1 MNHEY, CDR2 SMNVEV (reference sequence).

The V call is TRBV10-1, the J call TRBJ1-1, with D possibly matching TRBD1 (6 bases). CDR3 size: 13 residues. Germline CDR1 and CDR2: WNHNN and SYGVQD (reference sequence). V gave up 7 bases and J gave up 12 bases, with 21 bases separating them. In nucleotides, the CDR3 is TGCGCCAGCACGTCACAGGGCACGGTGGCTCCTTTCTTT. Translation: CASTSQGTVAPFF.

This clone was seen once. The J gene is TRBJ1-2, the V gene TRBV11-3; 7 nucleotides agree with TRBD1. J was trimmed by 1 base and V by 4 bases; bases with no gene match: 15. Germline CDR1 SGHNT, CDR2 YENEEA. The CDR3 is made up of 18 amino acids. The CDR3 DNA reads as TGTGCCAGCAGCTCCCCTTTTGGACAGGAACCTCATAACTATGGCTACACCTTC. This translates into CASSSPFGQEPHNYGYTF. The full variable domain, its missing parts supplied by reference TRBV11-3 and TRBJ1-2, is EAGVVQSPRYKIIEKKQPVAFWCNPISGHNTLYWYLQNLGQGPELLIRYENEEAVDDSQLPKDRFSAERLKGVDSTLKIQPAELGDSAVYLCASSSPFGQEPHNYGYTFGSGTRLTVV.

This clone has only one observation. The V call is TRBV29-1, the J call TRBJ2-7; 7 bases match TRBD1. The CDR3 has 16 residues. CDR1 and CDR2 from the germline V gene are SQVTM and ANQGSEA. With V trimmed by 2 bases and J by 2 bases, 12 bases remained unmatched. CDR3 bases: TGCAGCGTTGAATTCTCAGGGGGACCGAATGCCTACGAGCAGTACTTC. Protein: CSVEFSGGPNAYEQYF.

The chain combines TRBV10-1 with TRBJ2-1, with TRBD2 matching over 8 bases. CDR3 length equals 17 residues. Germline V gene lookup returns CDR1 WNHNN and CDR2 SYGVQD (reference sequence). Trimming took 3 bases from V and 9 from J; bases not matched to a gene: 16. Here the CDR3 reads CASSDPSTAGGMAEQFF. DNA for the CDR3: TGCGCCAGCAGTGACCCATCGACGGCGGGAGGAATGGCTGAGCAGTTCTTC.

In DNA form, the CDR3 reads TGTGCCAGCAGCTCCAGTCGGAGCACTGAAGCTTTCTTT. Residues: CASSSSRSTEAFF. V is TRBV7-9 and J is TRBJ1-1; D gene unclear. There are 13 residues in the CDR3. V was clipped by 4 bases and J by 4 bases, with 10 bases between them. Looked up from germline, CDR1 is SEHNR and CDR2 is FQNEAQ (reference sequence).